This T cell receptor beta chain was documented in a study of OX40 agonist ivuxolimab in advanced cancers. Using immunoSEQ multiplex PCR, the repertoire was profiled, and TCRdb retains in-frame clones only, with some absent. This table has about 67,000 clones, around 84% appearing once. This specimen was CD4+ or CD8+ T cells sorted from blood, taken in a trial of the OX40 agonist ivuxolimab. The sequence derives from an adult with an advanced solid tumor such as melanoma, head and neck, liver or kidney cancer.

The CDR3 DNA sequence: TGTGCCAGCTCACCAAGGGCGGGGGGTTACGAGCAGTACTTC. Encoded protein: CASSPRAGGYEQYF. V is TRBV18 and J is TRBJ2-7; 8 nucleotides align to TRBD2. The CDR3 is 14 residues long. Germline assignment: CDR1 KGHSH and CDR2 LQKENI. The V segment lost 2 bases and the J segment 4 bases; nucleotides outside the gene matches: 4.